One sample yielded the 30 T cell receptor beta chains listed below, sequenced in a study of blood T cell repertoires in COVID-19 (TCRdb year 2020). Library preparation used the immunoSEQ multiplex PCR assay. TCRdb stores this immuneACCESS table with in-frame sequences only. Part of the clones is absent; in the studies checked, under half of the shortfall reflects unresolved V genes, and no reason is known for the rest. For this sample there are more than 50,000 clones; approximately 87% appear just once. In total, the top ten clones hold around 3.6% of the sample. The sample taken for sequencing was peripheral blood. Source of these receptors: a human donor in a cohort sampled during active COVID-19.

This clone appeared a single time. The chain is built from TRBV6-1 and TRBJ2-7, with D maybe TRBD2 (5 bases). V dropped 0 bases and J dropped 4 bases, with 7 bases sitting between them. CDR1 is MNHNS and CDR2 is SASEGT in the germline V gene. CDR3 length equals 13 residues. DNA of the CDR3: TGTGCCAGCAGTGAAGCGGGAGTTTACGAGCAGTACTTC. Its translation is CASSEAGVYEQYF.

The CDR3 DNA follows: TGTGCCAGCAGCCTAAGCGGGAGAGGCTACGAGCAGTACTTC. It yields the protein CASSLSGRGYEQYF. This rearrangement joins TRBV5-6 to TRBJ2-7; TRBD2 matches at 8 bases. V was pared by 4 bases and J by 3 bases, with 6 bases of the junction left unmatched. Germline V gene sequence: CDR1 SGHDT, CDR2 YYEEEE. This CDR3 region has 14 residues.

As for this clone: One end of the junction varies from germline; a read error may be responsible. This same CDR3 is encoded by further DNA sequences in the sample. The chain joins TRBV9 to TRBJ2-7; D may be TRBD1 or TRBD2 (5 bases each). The length of the CDR3 is 15 residues. The germline V gene encodes CDR1 SGDLS and CDR2 YYNGEE. The CDR3 protein is CASSVGQTNGDEQYF. The CDR3 bases are TGTGCTAGCAGCGTAGGACAAACTAACGGGGACGAGCAGTACTTC.

This clone came up once. This chain links TRBV7-9 with TRBJ2-6; TRBD2 is a possible D gene (6 bases). The germline V gene has CDR1 SEHNR and CDR2 FQNEAQ (reference sequence). V lost 4 bases to trimming and J lost 0 bases, with 19 bases between them. This CDR3 contains 19 residues. The CDR3 loop reads CASSSPPDGRFSGANVLTF. CDR3 DNA: TGTGCCAGCAGCTCACCCCCGGACGGGAGATTCTCTGGGGCCAACGTCCTGACTTTC.

The count of this clone is one. V gene TRBV24-1 combines with J gene TRBJ2-3; 11 bases match TRBD1. The V gene end was trimmed by 4 bases and the J gene end by 5 bases; junction bases not matched to a gene: 7. Germline CDR1 is KGHDR and CDR2 is SFDVKD. This CDR3 is built from 16 residues. CDR3 coding DNA: TGTGCCACCAGTGACCTGGGACAGGGGGTCGGAGATACGCAGTATTTT. Translation: CATSDLGQGVGDTQYF.

The count of this clone is one. This sequence joins TRBV6-5 and TRBJ2-5; 8 bases align to TRBD2. J lost 2 bases, V lost 8 bases, and 4 bases had no gene match. The CDR3 totals 13 residues. Germline V CDR1 and CDR2: MNHEY, SVGAGI. The DNA for the CDR3 is TGTGCCAGCCGGGGGGGCGTACAAGAGACCCAGTACTTC. This translates into CASRGGVQETQYF.

This CDR3 reads CASSQGNPRTSGAYEQYF. The CDR3 DNA sequence: TGTGCCAGCAGCCAAGGGAACCCAAGGACTAGCGGGGCCTACGAGCAGTACTTC. This chain uses TRBV3-1 (or the pseudogene TRBV3-2) with TRBJ2-7; 12 bases fit TRBD2. The germline V gene encodes CDR1 LGHDT and CDR2 YNNKEL (reference sequence). This CDR3 has 18 residues. J was trimmed by 2 bases and V by 1 base; bases with no gene match: 9.

This clone showed up just once. The chain joins TRBV6-5 to TRBJ2-7; 9 nucleotides line up with TRBD2. CDR3 size: 13 residues. Per germline, CDR1 MNHEY and CDR2 SVGAGI. The V and J ends lost 4 bases and 3 bases, in that order; junction bases with no gene match: 1. CDR3 DNA sequence: TGTGCCAGCAGTTTGACTAGCGGCTACGAGCAGTACTTC. It yields the protein CASSLTSGYEQYF.

The CDR3 sequence is CASSQRSYEQYF. As DNA, the CDR3 is TGTGCCAGCAGCCAGCGATCCTACGAGCAGTACTTC. This sequence joins TRBV3-1 (or the pseudogene TRBV3-2) and TRBJ2-7; D ambiguous. Germline values: CDR1 LGHDT, CDR2 YNNKEL (reference sequence). V was trimmed by 3 bases and J by 1 base, leaving 4 bases between them. This CDR3 is 12 amino acids long.

The gene calls are TRBV4-2 and TRBJ2-1, with D possibly being TRBD2 (7 bases). The CDR3 is 13 amino acids. The V gene's germline CDR1 is LGHNA and CDR2 YNFKEQ. Trimming took off 10 bases at V and 9 bases at J, with 19 bases between the two ends. CDR3 residues: CATREGGNGEQFF. The DNA of the CDR3 is TGTGCCACCAGGGAGGGGGGGAACGGTGAGCAGTTCTTC.

V is TRBV12-5 and J is TRBJ1-5; possibly TRBD1 for D (5 bases). The CDR3 runs 14 residues. CDR1 is LGHNT and CDR2 is FRNRAP in the germline V gene. V lost 1 base to trimming and J lost 5 bases, with 9 bases between them. The CDR3 coding sequence is TGTGCTAGTGGTTTGGGGGGGAGGGATCAGCCCCAGCATTTT. Its translation: CASGLGGRDQPQHF.

The chain uses TRBV6-6 and TRBJ1-5; a possible D gene is TRBD1 (6 bases). V was shortened by 6 bases and J by 3 bases, with 18 bases between the two germline ends. This CDR3 contains 16 residues. In germline, CDR1 is MNHNY, CDR2 SVGAGI (reference sequence). The CDR3 DNA sequence: TGTGCCAGCAGCCCTTTTGTCGACAGGCCCAATCAGCCCCAGCATTTT. Protein sequence: CASSPFVDRPNQPQHF.

This CDR3 reads CATSRDWSVEEYGYTF. CDR3 bases: TGTGCCACCAGCAGAGATTGGTCGGTGGAGGAGTATGGCTACACCTTC. The V and J genes are TRBV15 and TRBJ1-2; D call uncertain. The germline CDR1 and CDR2 sequences are LNHNV and YYDKDF (reference sequence). CDR3 size: 16 residues. The ends were cut back, 0 bases at V and 5 bases at J, with 16 bases in the middle. The variable domain in full, completed from reference TRBV15 and TRBJ1-2, reads DAMVIQNPRYQVTQFGKPVTLSCSQTLNHNVMYWYQQKSSQAPKLLFHYYDKDFNNEADTPDNFQSRRPNTSFCFLDIRSPGLGDTAMYLCATSRDWSVEEYGYTFGSGTRLTVV.

The chain employs TRBV9 and TRBJ2-1, with 10 bases matching TRBD2. V lost 0 bases and J lost 6; bases outside the gene matches: 9. The germline CDR1 and CDR2 sequences are SGDLS and YYNGEE. This CDR3 has 17 amino acids. Here the CDR3 reads CASSVDASGGNFNEQFF. The CDR3 DNA reads TGTGCCAGCAGCGTAGATGCTAGCGGGGGAAATTTCAATGAGCAGTTCTTC.

V and J are TRBV7-9 and TRBJ1-6; 9 bases fit TRBD1. With 5 bases clipped from V and 7 bases from J, the junction kept 6 bases outside the gene matches. The germline V gene encodes CDR1 SEHNR and CDR2 FQNEAQ (reference sequence). CDR3 length: 15 residues. CDR3 region: CASSLNDRGNSPLHF. The CDR3 nucleotides are TGTGCCAGCAGCCTAAACGACAGGGGGAATTCACCCCTCCACTTT.

This clone was recorded a few times. The chain is built from TRBV4-1 and TRBJ1-2, with TRBD1 as a possible D gene (5 bases). Germline loops: CDR1 MGHRA, CDR2 YSYEKL. This CDR3 is built from 16 residues. V was clipped by 0 bases and J by 4 bases, with 15 bases between them. The DNA for the CDR3 is TGCGCCAGCAGCCAAGAAGGGACGGGGGTAGTCTATGGCTACACCTTC. As protein: CASSQEGTGVVYGYTF.

This rearrangement joins TRBV13 to TRBJ1-1, with TRBD1 identical over 8 bases. Germline V gene lookup returns CDR1 PRHDT and CDR2 FYEKMQ (reference sequence). Trimming at V came to 3 bases and at J to 4 bases, leaving 4 bases not matched to a gene. The CDR3 runs to 14 residues. CDR3 sequence reads: CASSFTGGATEAFF. The CDR3 nucleotides are TGTGCCAGCAGCTTCACAGGGGGAGCCACTGAAGCTTTCTTT. The full variable domain, with the rest looked up from reference TRBV13 and TRBJ1-1, is AAGVIQSPRHLIKEKRETATLKCYPIPRHDTVYWYQQGPGQDPQFLISFYEKMQSDKGSIPDRFSAQQFSDYHSELNMSSLELGDSALYFCASSFTGGATEAFFGQGTRLTVV.

V and J are TRBV6-7 and TRBJ2-1, with 11 bases that match TRBD2. TRBV6-7 falls under the ORF class, with uncertain function. The length of the CDR3 is 19 residues. The junction had 12 bases not matched to a gene; V was cut back by 2 bases and J by 3 bases. CDR3: CASSYGKTSGKLGYNEQFF. The CDR3 DNA follows: TGTGCCAGCAGTTACGGGAAGACTAGCGGGAAGCTTGGCTACAATGAGCAGTTCTTC.

The table lists this clone with a few counts. Distinct nucleotide sequences in the sample also encode this CDR3. The genes are TRBV6-2 or TRBV6-3 and TRBJ2-7, with TRBD1 as a possible D gene (6 bases). This CDR3 is built from 14 residues. Per the germline V gene, CDR1 is MNHEY and CDR2 is SVGEGT. V was pared by 2 bases and J by 0 bases, with 8 bases between. CDR3 sequence (DNA): TGTGCCAGCAGTTACGGACAGTTCTCCTACGAGCAGTACTTC. Its protein is CASSYGQFSYEQYF.

The chain couples TRBV28 to TRBJ2-3, with TRBD1 matching over 7 bases. CDR3 length: 13 residues. V shed 7 bases and J 4 bases; nucleotides not matched to a gene: 5. Germline CDR1 and CDR2: MDHEN and SYDVKM. The CDR3 region has the DNA TGTGCCAGCAAAAGGGGGCGATCAGATACGCAGTATTTT. The encoded protein is CASKRGRSDTQYF.

The chain carries TRBV30 and TRBJ1-4, with 8 bases matching TRBD1. CDR1 is GTSNPN and CDR2 is SVGIG in the germline V gene (reference sequence). The CDR3 has 15 amino acids. The J segment lost 7 bases and the V segment lost 1 base, leaving 8 bases of the junction unmatched. CDR3 bases: TGTGCCTGGAGTGGGGACAGGCCAGGGAGTGAAAAACTGTTTTTT. Translated, it gives CAWSGDRPGSEKLFF. The whole variable domain, remainder taken from reference TRBV30 and TRBJ1-4, is SQTIHQWPATLVQPVGSPLSLECTVEGTSNPNLYWYRQAAGRGLQLLFYSVGIGQISSEVPQNLSASRPQDRQFILSSKKLLLSDSGFYLCAWSGDRPGSEKLFFGSGTQLSVL.

This chain uses TRBV5-6 with TRBJ2-3; 8 nucleotides agree with TRBD1. This CDR3 has 15 amino acids. Germline CDR1 is SGHDT and CDR2 is YYEEEE. V dropped 4 bases and J dropped 2; count of bases not matched to a gene: 6. CDR3 coding DNA: TGTGCCAGCAGCCCCGGGACAGGTATCACAGATACGCAGTATTTT. Protein: CASSPGTGITDTQYF.

This chain links TRBV27 with TRBJ2-7; tentative D call: TRBD2 (5 bases). CDR3 length: 15 residues. CDR1 and CDR2 from the germline V gene are MNHEY and SMNVEV (reference sequence). V lost 0 bases and J 3 bases, leaving 12 bases between the germline ends. The CDR3 DNA reads as TGTGCCAGCAGTTTATCGAAGGGAGATTACTACGAGCAGTACTTC. It translates to CASSLSKGDYYEQYF.

The J gene is TRBJ2-7, the V gene TRBV28, with a tentative D call TRBD1 (5 bases). Germline CDR1 is MDHEN and CDR2 is SYDVKM. The CDR3 length is 16 residues. V lost 2 bases to trimming and J lost 6 bases, with 20 bases between them. This CDR3 reads CASSLTIGQGSSEQYF. The CDR3 region has the DNA TGTGCCAGCAGTTTAACAATTGGTCAGGGAAGCTCCGAGCAGTACTTC.

This clone was seen a single time. The chain links TRBV7-9 to TRBJ2-7, with 12 nucleotides matching TRBD1. Losses at the gene ends were 4 bases for V and 6 bases for J; bases not matched to a gene: 7. The CDR3 runs to 15 residues. Germline CDR1 is SEHNR and CDR2 is FQNEAQ (reference sequence). CDR3 nucleotide sequence: TGTGCCAGCAGCTGGGGACAGGGGGCCCTCAGCGAGCAGTACTTC. Translating gives CASSWGQGALSEQYF.

The gene calls are TRBV6-5 and TRBJ1-5; D might be TRBD1 (6 bases). This CDR3 spans 10 amino acids. V gave up 6 bases and J gave up 11 bases, with 8 bases separating them. CDR1 and CDR2 from the germline V gene are MNHEY and SVGAGI. In DNA form, the CDR3 reads TGTGCCAGCAGCCGGGACACCCAGCATTTT. Amino acid sequence: CASSRDTQHF.

The sample holds a few counts of this clone. The junction departs from the called germline gene at one end, perhaps through a read error. V gene TRBV5-1 combines with J gene TRBJ2-7; possible D gene TRBD2, 6 bases. The germline V gene has CDR1 SGHRS and CDR2 YFSETQ. CDR3 length equals 13 residues. The CDR3, as DNA: TGCGCCAGCAGCTTGTTTAACGGGGGTAGAGCCTATTTC. This encodes CASSLFNGGRAYF.

The genes are TRBV4-3 and TRBJ2-7; 10 nucleotides match TRBD1. J gave up 4 bases and V 0 bases, and 3 bases lay outside the gene matches. CDR1 and CDR2 from the germline V gene are LGHNA and YSLEER. CDR3 length: 15 amino acids. CDR3: CASSQEGTGVYEQYF. For the CDR3, the DNA is TGCGCCAGCAGCCAAGAGGGGACAGGGGTGTACGAGCAGTACTTC.

The chain employs TRBV30 and TRBJ1-2, with D possibly being TRBD1 (6 bases). Trimming removed 3 bases at V and 3 bases at J, with 14 bases between. The V gene's germline CDR1 is GTSNPN and CDR2 SVGIG (reference sequence). This CDR3 has 14 residues. The CDR3 coding sequence is TGTGCCTGGAGAAAGCGAGGGGGAGACTATGGCTACACCTTC. Encoded protein: CAWRKRGGDYGYTF. Full variable domain (rest looked up from reference TRBV30 and TRBJ1-2): SQTIHQWPATLVQPVGSPLSLECTVEGTSNPNLYWYRQAAGRGLQLLFYSVGIGQISSEVPQNLSASRPQDRQFILSSKKLLLSDSGFYLCAWRKRGGDYGYTFGSGTRLTVV.

This chain connects TRBV27 to TRBJ1-2, with D perhaps TRBD1 (5 bases). V was cut by 5 bases and J by 8 bases, with 12 bases left in between. The CDR3 extends over 12 amino acids. Looked up from germline, CDR1 is MNHEY and CDR2 is SMNVEV (reference sequence). Here the CDR3 reads CASSPLGGGYTF. As DNA, the CDR3 is TGTGCCAGCAGTCCACTCGGGGGGGGCTACACCTTC.